This T cell receptor (beta chain) was profiled in a study of T cells in Graves' hyperthyroidism and ophthalmopathy. Study in general: Peripheral blood was acquired at first diagnosis, ahead of any therapy whatsoever. Study conclusions and caveats: Model output signaled ophthalmopathy a median approximately six months ahead of onset. Most expanded thyroid clonotypes above 0.001 also appeared in blood.

Clinical symptoms, serum thyroxine and TRAb, thyroid ultrasound and orbital computed tomography were used for the diagnoses. Germline CDR1 reads SGHVS; CDR2 reads FQNEAQ. The CDR3 consists of 16 residues. Amplified TCR beta CDR3 regions came from RNA transcripts. First-round RT-PCR targeting the TCR CDR3 was performed with the HTBI primer set. TCRdb passed the multiplex PCR reads through MiXCR, listing each CDR3 protein once. The sample consists of hundreds of thousands of distinct CDR3 sequences, 12% to 15% of them appearing once. Concerning this clonotype: What it binds is not known. Relative to the germline gene, one junction end is altered; a read error may explain this.

The sample taken for sequencing was blood. J is TRBJ2-2 and V is TRBV7-8; D is possibly TRBD2 (6 bases). The sequence was collected from a woman younger than 30 with Graves' hyperthyroidism. As DNA, the CDR3 is TGTGCCAGCAGCTTATTAAAGAGGCACTACCACCGGGAGCAGTTTTTT. Protein product: CASSLLKRHYHREQFF.